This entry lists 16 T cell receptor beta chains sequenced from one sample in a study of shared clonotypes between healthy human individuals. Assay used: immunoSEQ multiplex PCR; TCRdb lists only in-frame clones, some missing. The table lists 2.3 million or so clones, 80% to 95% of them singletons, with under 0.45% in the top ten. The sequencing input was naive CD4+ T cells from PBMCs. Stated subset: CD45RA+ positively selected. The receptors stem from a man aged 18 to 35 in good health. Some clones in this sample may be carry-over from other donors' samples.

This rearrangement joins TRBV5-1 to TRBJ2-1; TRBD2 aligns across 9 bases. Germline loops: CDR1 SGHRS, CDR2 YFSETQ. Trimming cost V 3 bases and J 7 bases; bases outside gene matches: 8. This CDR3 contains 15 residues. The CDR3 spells CASSSVAGAGNEQFF. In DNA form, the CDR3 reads TGCGCCAGCAGCTCAGTAGCGGGAGCGGGAAATGAGCAGTTCTTC.

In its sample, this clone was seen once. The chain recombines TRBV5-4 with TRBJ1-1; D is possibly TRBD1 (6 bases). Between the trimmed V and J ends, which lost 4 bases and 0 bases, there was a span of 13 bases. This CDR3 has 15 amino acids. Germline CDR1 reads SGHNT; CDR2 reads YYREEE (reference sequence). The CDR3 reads CASSRPGTMNTEAFF. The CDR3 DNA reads TGTGCCAGCAGCCGTCCCGGGACAATGAACACTGAAGCTTTCTTT.

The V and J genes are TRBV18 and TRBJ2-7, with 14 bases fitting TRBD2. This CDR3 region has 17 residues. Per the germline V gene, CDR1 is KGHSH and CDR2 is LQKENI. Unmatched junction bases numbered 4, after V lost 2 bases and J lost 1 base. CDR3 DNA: TGTGCCAGCTCACCAAGACTAGCGGGAGGGGGATCCTACGAGCAGTACTTC. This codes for CASSPRLAGGGSYEQYF.

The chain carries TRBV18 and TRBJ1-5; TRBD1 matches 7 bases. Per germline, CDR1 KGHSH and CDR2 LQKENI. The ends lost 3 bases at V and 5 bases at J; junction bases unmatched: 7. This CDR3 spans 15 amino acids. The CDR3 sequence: CASSPAGGYDQPQHF. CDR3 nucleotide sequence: TGTGCCAGCTCACCGGCAGGGGGTTATGATCAGCCCCAGCATTTT.

The CDR3 DNA follows: TGTGCCAGCACCCGGGTCTCGAGCCTCACAGATACGCAGTATTTT. This translates into CASTRVSSLTDTQYF. The rearrangement uses TRBV7-9 and TRBJ2-3; D is unresolved. This CDR3 is built from 15 residues. The germline V and J ends were trimmed by 7 bases and 2 bases, with 16 bases remaining between them. Germline V gives CDR1 SEHNR, CDR2 FQNEAQ (reference sequence).

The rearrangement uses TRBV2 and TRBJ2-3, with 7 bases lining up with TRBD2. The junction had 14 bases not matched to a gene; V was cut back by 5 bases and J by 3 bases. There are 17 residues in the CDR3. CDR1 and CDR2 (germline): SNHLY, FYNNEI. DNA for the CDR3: TGTGCCAGCAGTCCCAGAACACGACTAGCCGGGACAGATACGCAGTATTTT. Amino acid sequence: CASSPRTRLAGTDTQYF.

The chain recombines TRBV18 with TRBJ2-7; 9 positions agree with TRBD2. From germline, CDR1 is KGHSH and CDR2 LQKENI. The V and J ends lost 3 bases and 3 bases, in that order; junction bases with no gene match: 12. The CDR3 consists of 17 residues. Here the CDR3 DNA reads TGTGCCAGCTCACCCTTGCCGCGAGCGGGAGGCTTCTACGAGCAGTACTTC. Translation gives CASSPLPRAGGFYEQYF.

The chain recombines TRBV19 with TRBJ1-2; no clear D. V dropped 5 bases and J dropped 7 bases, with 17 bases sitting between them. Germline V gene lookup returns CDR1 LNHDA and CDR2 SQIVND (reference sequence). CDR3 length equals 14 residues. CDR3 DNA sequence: TGTGCCAGTAGTTTCACGGAGCGGAGAGGTGGCTACACCTTC. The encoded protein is CASSFTERRGGYTF.

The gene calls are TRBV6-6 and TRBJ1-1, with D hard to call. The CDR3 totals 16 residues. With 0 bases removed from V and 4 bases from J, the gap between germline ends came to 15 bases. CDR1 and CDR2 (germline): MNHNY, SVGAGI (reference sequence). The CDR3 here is CASSYSGWSGGTEAFF. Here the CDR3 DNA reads TGTGCCAGCAGTTACTCGGGGTGGTCAGGAGGCACTGAAGCTTTCTTT.

In DNA, the CDR3 is TGTGCCACCAGCAGAGATATGGTGGCGCCAGATACGCAGTATTTT. Translated: CATSRDMVAPDTQYF. The chain links TRBV15 to TRBJ2-3; D ambiguous. CDR3 length: 15 residues. V was shortened by 0 bases and J by 4 bases, with 11 bases between the two germline ends. Germline CDR1 LNHNV, CDR2 YYDKDF (reference sequence).

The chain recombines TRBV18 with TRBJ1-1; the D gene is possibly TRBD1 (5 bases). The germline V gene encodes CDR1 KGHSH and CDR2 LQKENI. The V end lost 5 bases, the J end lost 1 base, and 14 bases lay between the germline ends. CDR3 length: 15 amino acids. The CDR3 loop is CASSLQGSRNTEAFF. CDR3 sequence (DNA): TGTGCCAGCTCATTGCAGGGCTCCCGGAACACTGAAGCTTTCTTT.

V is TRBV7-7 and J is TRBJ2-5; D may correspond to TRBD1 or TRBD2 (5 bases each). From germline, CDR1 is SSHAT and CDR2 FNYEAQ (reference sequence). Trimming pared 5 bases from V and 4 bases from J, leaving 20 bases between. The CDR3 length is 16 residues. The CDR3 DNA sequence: TGTGCCAGCAGCCGAGGTGGGGGACCCCTCGGAGAGACCCAGTACTTC. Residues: CASSRGGGPLGETQYF.

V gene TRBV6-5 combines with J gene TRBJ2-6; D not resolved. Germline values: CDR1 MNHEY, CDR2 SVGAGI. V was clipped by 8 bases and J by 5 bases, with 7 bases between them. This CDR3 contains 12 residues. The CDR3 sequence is CASGPWANVLTF. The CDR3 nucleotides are TGTGCCAGCGGTCCGTGGGCCAACGTCCTGACTTTC.

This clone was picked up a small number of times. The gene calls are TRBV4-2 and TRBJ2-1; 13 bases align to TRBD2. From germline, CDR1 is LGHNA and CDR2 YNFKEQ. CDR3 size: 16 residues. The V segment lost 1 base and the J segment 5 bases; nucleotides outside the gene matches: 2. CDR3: CASSQGGLAGDNEQFF. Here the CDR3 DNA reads TGTGCCAGCAGCCAAGGTGGACTAGCGGGAGACAATGAGCAGTTCTTC.

The CDR3 is CASSYGRSDTQYF. CDR3 sequence (DNA): TGTGCCAGCAGTTATGGACGTTCGGATACGCAGTATTTT. The rearrangement uses TRBV6-5 and TRBJ2-3; D is unclear. V shed 3 bases and J shed 6 bases, with 10 bases lying between them. Looked up from germline, CDR1 is MNHEY and CDR2 is SVGAGI. The CDR3 spans 13 residues.

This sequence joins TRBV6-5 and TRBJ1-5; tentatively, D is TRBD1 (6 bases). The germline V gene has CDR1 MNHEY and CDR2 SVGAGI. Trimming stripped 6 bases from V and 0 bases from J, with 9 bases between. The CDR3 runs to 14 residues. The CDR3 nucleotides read TGTGCCAGCAGGCAGGGGTATAGCAATCAGCCCCAGCATTTT. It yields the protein CASRQGYSNQPQHF.